This record concerns one TCR beta chain sequence. What antigen it recognizes has not been identified. No qualities accompany the bases; no much larger clone lies one base away. Enrolling through a virtual design, the prospective study's participants ranged in age from roughly 18 to 95 years and lived across 20 to 30 United States geographic areas. In the prospective study, cohorts were assigned on the basis of participant-reported clinical history obtained from a screening survey and a study questionnaire. Exposed participants were defined as having been in contact with someone with a PCR-confirmed or clinician-diagnosed COVID-19 case within 2 weeks of study entry. In the prospective study, mobile phlebotomists collected whole blood, serum and a nasopharyngeal or oropharyngeal swab from each participant. Over a roughly two-month period, participants in the prospective study had the option of providing additional blood draws and questionnaires. Before DNA extraction, blood samples from the prospective study were shipped at room temperature or frozen.

TCRbeta CDR3 regions were amplified from genomic DNA by means of the immunoSEQ Assay, a bias-controlled multiplex PCR. The paper's data handling went like this. Within the assay, amplification of reference gene primers was used to estimate how many nucleated cells each sample contained. To quantify the absolute abundance of each unique TCRbeta CDR3 rearrangement, sequence reads were collapsed and filtered. Productive Simpson clonality was computed per sample as the square root of Simpson's diversity index over productive rearrangements. The clones in this table, taken by TCRdb from immuneACCESS, are in-frame only. Not every clone is retained; where verified, under half of the shortfall comes from an unresolved V gene, and the cause of the rest is unknown. That table is the source of V, J and clone size, and D and trimming were worked out from the DNA. This sample gives about 140,000 clones in total; about 80% of them show up just once. The ten largest account for 1.5% to 2% of the sample.

The data stem from a study of blood T cell repertoires in COVID-19 (dated by TCRdb to 2018 to 2021). Background on the whole study: The collaborator samples originated in the United States, Italy and Spain and spanned the acute and convalescent phases of COVID-19. The material from the prospective study consisted of cDNA or gDNA derived from T cells, B-cell-depleted T cells, or PBMCs. Subjects who had been exposed to COVID-19, were actively infected with it, or had recovered from it provided the deeply sampled blood TCRbeta repertoires that made up the dataset. The repertoires were made available in a free public database intended to serve as a resource for research on the immune response to SARS-CoV-2. Samples were obtained from the ongoing ImmuneRACE study (first 160 participants) and from over 1,000 subjects provided by 6 global collaborators. Nearly every sample came with metadata listing a de-identified subject ID, COVID-19 status, age in years and sex. Where HLA class I and class II types were available, the types were taken from metadata supplied by the sample provider, not from assay-based typing.

The research as a whole found: The amount of clinical and demographic metadata varied by source and participant and was provided uncurated.

V has 3 bases trimmed and J has 4 bases trimmed; junction bases matching no gene number 10. Reading the germline V gene gives CDR1 MDHEN and CDR2 SYDVKM. Including the terminal cysteine and phenylalanine, the CDR3 comprises 17 residues. Only CDR3 DNA is held: 51 bases, read in frame from base 1. The receptor was isolated from a woman younger than 30 who had been exposed to COVID-19. The V and J genes are TRBV28 and TRBJ1-5, with TRBD1 identical over 9 junction bases. Material: PBMCs or T cells enriched from blood (not recorded which). The CDR3 protein is CASSLWGIGQGNQPQHF. The DNA sequence reads TGTGCCAGCAGTTTGTGGGGAATAGGACAGGGGAATCAGCCCCAGCATTTT.